This T cell receptor (beta chain) is drawn from a study of blood T cell repertoires in COVID-19. About the study: The United States, Italy and Spain were the sources of the acute and convalescent COVID-19 samples.

Per the study methods: Amplification of reference gene primers was used by the study to estimate nucleated cell counts. Repertoires were generated with immunoSEQ multiplex PCR, while TCRdb's copy carries only in-frame clones and drops some. Clone size and V and J calls were adopted from that table, with D and trimming inferred from the DNA. The sample shows 150,000 to 200,000 clones, about 88% of them seen only once. Unmatched junction bases numbered 6, after V lost 1 base and J lost 8 bases. Germline CDR1 reads SGHRS; CDR2 reads YFSETQ. The CDR3 is 15 amino acids. Sequencing was performed on peripheral blood. This sequence joins TRBV5-1 and TRBJ2-1, with 10 bases fitting TRBD1. The sequence came from a man between 18 and 29 years old with acute or convalescent COVID-19. This chain's CDR3 is CASSLRDRGGDEQFF. The CDR3 region has the DNA TGCGCCAGCAGCTTGAGGGACAGGGGTGGCGATGAGCAGTTCTTC.